This T cell receptor beta chain emerged from a study of blood T cell repertoires in COVID-19. Study summary: COVID-19 samples collected from the United States, Italy and Spain covered acute and convalescent phases. PBMCs, B-cell-depleted T cells, or T cells provided the cDNA or gDNA that made up the material.

Assay: immunoSEQ multiplex PCR; the TCRdb copy retains only in-frame clones and omits some. The sample includes over 60,000 clones, about 76% of them seen just once. V was cut by 4 bases and J by 6 bases, with 16 bases left in between. Germline CDR1 and CDR2: LNHNV and YYDKDF (reference sequence). The CDR3 is made up of 15 amino acids. The source of this sequence is a woman of 80 years or more with acute or convalescent COVID-19. Sequenced input: peripheral blood. The gene calls are TRBV15 and TRBJ2-1, with TRBD2 as a possible D gene (7 bases). Written as DNA, the CDR3 is TGTGCCACCAGCAAGGGGGGGGAACCCACCAATGAGCAGTTCTTC. Translation: CATSKGGEPTNEQFF.